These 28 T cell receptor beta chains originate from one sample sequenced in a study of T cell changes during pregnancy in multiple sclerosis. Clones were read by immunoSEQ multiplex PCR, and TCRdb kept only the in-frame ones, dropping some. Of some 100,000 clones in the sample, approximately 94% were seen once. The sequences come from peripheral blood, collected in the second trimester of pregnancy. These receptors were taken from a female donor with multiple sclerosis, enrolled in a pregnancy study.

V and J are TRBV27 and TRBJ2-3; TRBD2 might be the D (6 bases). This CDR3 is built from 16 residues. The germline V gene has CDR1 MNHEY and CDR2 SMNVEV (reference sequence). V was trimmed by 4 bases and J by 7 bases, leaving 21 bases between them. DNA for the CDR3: TGTGCCAGCAGTTCACAGCGGCTAGCGCTCATGAATACGCAGTATTTT. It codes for CASSSQRLALMNTQYF.

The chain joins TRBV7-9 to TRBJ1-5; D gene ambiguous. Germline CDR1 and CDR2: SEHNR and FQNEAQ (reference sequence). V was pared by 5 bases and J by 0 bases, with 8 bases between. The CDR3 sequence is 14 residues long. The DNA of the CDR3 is TGTGCCAGCAGCCCCTCCTATAGCAATCAGCCCCAGCATTTT. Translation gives CASSPSYSNQPQHF.

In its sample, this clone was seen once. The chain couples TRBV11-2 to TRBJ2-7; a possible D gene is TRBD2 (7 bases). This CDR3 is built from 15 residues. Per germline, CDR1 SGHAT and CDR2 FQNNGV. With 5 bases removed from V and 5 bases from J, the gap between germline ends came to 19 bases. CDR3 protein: CASSLVRGGVNEQYF. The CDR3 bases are TGTGCCAGCAGCCTCGTAAGGGGGGGCGTCAACGAGCAGTACTTC.

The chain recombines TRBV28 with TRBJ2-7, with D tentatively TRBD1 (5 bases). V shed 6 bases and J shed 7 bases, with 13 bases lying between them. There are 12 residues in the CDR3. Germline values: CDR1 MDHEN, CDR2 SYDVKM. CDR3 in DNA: TGTGCCAGCAGCGCAGGGATAGGAGAGCAGTACTTC. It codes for CASSAGIGEQYF.

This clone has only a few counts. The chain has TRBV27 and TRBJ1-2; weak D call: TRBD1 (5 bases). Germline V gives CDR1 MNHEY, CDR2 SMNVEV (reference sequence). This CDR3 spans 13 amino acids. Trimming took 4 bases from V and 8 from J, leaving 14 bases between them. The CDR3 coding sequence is TGTGCCAGCAGTTACACCTCAACAGGAGGCTACACCTTC. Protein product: CASSYTSTGGYTF.

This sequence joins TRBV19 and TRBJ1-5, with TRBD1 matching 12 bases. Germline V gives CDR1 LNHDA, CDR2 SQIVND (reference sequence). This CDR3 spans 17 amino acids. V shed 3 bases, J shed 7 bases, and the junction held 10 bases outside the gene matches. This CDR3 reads CASSISPGQGAVQPQHF. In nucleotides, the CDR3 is TGTGCCAGTAGTATCTCTCCGGGACAGGGGGCTGTGCAGCCCCAGCATTTT. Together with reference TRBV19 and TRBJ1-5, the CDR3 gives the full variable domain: DGGITQSPKYLFRKEGQNVTLSCEQNLNHDAMYWYRQDPGQGLRLIYYSQIVNDFQKGDIAEGYSVSREKKESFPLTVTSAQKNPTAFYLCASSISPGQGAVQPQHFGDGTRLSIL.

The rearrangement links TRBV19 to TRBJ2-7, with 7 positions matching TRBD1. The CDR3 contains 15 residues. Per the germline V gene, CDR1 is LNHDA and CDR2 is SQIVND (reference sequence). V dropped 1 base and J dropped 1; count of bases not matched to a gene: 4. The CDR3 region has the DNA TGTGCCAGTAGTATAGTGAACAGGGGATCCTACGAGCAGTACTTC. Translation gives CASSIVNRGSYEQYF.

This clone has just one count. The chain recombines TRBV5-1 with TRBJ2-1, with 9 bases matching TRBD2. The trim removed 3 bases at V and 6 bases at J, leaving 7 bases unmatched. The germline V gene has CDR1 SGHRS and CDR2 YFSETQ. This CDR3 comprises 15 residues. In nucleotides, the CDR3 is TGCGCCAGCAGCTCGGTTAGCGGGGGCCCCAATGAGCAGTTCTTC. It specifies CASSSVSGGPNEQFF.

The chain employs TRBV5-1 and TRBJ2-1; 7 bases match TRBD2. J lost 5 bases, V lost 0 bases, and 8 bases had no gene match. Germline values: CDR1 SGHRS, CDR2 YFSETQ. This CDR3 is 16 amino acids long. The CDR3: CASSLAVAGWDNEQFF. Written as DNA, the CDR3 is TGCGCCAGCAGCTTGGCCGTAGCGGGCTGGGACAATGAGCAGTTCTTC. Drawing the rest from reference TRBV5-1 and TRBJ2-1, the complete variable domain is KAGVTQTPRYLIKTRGQQVTLSCSPISGHRSVSWYQQTPGQGLQFLFEYFSETQRNKGNFPGRFSGRQFSNSRSEMNVSTLELGDSALYLCASSLAVAGWDNEQFFGPGTRLTVL.

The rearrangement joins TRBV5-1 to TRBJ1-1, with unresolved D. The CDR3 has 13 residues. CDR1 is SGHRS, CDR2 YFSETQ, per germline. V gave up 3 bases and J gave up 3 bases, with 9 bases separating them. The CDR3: CASSSRGDTEAFF. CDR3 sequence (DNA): TGCGCCAGCAGCTCGCGGGGTGACACTGAAGCTTTCTTT.

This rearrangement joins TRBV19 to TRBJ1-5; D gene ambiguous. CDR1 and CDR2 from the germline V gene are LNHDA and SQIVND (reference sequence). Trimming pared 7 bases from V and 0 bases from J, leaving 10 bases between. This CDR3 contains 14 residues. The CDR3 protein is CASTPDFSNQPQHF. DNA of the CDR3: TGTGCCAGTACCCCAGACTTTAGCAATCAGCCCCAGCATTTT.

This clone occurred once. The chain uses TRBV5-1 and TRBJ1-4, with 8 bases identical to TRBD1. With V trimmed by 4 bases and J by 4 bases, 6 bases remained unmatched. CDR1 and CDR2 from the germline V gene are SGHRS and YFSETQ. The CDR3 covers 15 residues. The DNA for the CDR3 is TGCGCCAGCAGCCTACGGGGACAGGATAATGAAAAACTGTTTTTT. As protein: CASSLRGQDNEKLFF.

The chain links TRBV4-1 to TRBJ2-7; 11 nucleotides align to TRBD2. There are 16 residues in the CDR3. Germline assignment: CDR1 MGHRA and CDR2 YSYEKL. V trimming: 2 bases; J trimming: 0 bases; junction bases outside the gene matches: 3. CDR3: CASSQITSGGSYEQYF. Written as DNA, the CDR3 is TGCGCCAGCAGCCAAATCACTAGCGGGGGCTCCTACGAGCAGTACTTC.

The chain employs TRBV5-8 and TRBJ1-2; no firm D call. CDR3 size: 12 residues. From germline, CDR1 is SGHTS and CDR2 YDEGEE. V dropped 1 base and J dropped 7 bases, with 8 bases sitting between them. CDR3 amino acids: CASSLRRSGYTF. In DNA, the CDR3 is TGTGCCAGCAGCTTGCGACGGAGTGGCTACACCTTC.

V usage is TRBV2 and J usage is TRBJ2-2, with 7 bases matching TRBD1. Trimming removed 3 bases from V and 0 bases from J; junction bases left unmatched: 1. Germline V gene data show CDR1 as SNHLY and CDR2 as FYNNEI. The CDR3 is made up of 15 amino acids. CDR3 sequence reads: CASSETGTNTGELFF. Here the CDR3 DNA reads TGTGCCAGCAGTGAGACAGGGACGAACACCGGGGAGCTGTTTTTT.

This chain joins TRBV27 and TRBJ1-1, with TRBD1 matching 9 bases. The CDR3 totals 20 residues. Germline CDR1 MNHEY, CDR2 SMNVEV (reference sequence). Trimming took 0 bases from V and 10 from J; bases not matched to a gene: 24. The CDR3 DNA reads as TGTGCCAGCAGTTTATCAGTACAGGGGGCATTAAGGTTGATAACTAAGGGAGCTTTCTTT. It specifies CASSLSVQGALRLITKGAFF.

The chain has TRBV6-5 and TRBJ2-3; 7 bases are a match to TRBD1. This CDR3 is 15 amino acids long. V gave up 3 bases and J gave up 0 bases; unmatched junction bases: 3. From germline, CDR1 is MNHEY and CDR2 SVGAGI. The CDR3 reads CASSYTGASTDTQYF. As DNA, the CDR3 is TGTGCCAGCAGTTATACAGGGGCGAGCACAGATACGCAGTATTTT.

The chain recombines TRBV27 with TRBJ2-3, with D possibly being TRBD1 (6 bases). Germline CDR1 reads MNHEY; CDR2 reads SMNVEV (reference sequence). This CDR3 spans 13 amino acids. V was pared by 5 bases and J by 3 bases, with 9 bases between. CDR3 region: CASSPDRTDTQYF. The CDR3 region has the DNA TGTGCCAGCAGTCCAGACAGGACAGATACGCAGTATTTT.

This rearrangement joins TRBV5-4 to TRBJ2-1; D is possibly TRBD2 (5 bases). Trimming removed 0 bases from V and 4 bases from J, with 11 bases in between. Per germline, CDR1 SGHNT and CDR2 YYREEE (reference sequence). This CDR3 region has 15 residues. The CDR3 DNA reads TGTGCCAGCAGCTTGGATAGAGGGTTATACAATGAGCAGTTCTTC. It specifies CASSLDRGLYNEQFF. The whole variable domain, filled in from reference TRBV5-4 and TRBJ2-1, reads ETGVTQSPTHLIKTRGQQVTLRCSSQSGHNTVSWYQQALGQGPQFIFQYYREEENGRGNFPPRFSGLQFPNYSSELNVNALELDDSALYLCASSLDRGLYNEQFFGPGTRLTVL.

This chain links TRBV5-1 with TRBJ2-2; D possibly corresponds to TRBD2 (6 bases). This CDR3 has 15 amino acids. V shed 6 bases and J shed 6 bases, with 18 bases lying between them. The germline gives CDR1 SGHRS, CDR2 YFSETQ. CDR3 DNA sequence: TGCGCCAGCACCCCTGTGCCGGACTATCCCGGGGAGCTGTTTTTT. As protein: CASTPVPDYPGELFF.

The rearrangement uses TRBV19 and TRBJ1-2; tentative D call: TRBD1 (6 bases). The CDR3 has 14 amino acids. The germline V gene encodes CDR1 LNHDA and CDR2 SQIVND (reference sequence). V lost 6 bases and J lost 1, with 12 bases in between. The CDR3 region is CASSSTGINYGYTF. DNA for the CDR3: TGTGCCAGTAGCTCAACAGGGATTAACTATGGCTACACCTTC.

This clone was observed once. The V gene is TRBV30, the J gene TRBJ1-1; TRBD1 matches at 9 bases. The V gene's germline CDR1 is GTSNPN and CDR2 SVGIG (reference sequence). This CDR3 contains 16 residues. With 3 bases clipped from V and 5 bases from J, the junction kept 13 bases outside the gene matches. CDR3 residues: CAWSGPPTGGRTEAFF. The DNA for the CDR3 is TGTGCCTGGAGCGGACCCCCCACAGGGGGCCGGACTGAAGCTTTCTTT. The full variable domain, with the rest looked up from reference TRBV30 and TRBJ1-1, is SQTIHQWPATLVQPVGSPLSLECTVEGTSNPNLYWYRQAAGRGLQLLFYSVGIGQISSEVPQNLSASRPQDRQFILSSKKLLLSDSGFYLCAWSGPPTGGRTEAFFGQGTRLTVV.

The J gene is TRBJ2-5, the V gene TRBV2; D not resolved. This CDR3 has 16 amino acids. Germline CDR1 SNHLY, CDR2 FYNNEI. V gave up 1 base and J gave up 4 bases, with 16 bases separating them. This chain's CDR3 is CASSEGSGPPGETQYF. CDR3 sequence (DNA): TGTGCCAGCAGTGAAGGGTCGGGTCCTCCGGGAGAGACCCAGTACTTC.

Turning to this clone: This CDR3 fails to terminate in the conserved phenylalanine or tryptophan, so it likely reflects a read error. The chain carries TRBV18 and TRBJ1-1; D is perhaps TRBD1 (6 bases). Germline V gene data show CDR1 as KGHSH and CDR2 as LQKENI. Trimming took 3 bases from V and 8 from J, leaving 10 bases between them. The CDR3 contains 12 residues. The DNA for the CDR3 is TGTGCCAGCTCACCGAGGGGGAGGGAAGCTTTCCTT. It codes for CASSPRGREAFL.

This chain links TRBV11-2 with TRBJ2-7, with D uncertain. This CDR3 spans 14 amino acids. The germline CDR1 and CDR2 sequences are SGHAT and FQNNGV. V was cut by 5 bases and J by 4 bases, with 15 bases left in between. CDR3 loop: CASSPSPIQYEQYF. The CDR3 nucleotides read TGTGCCAGCAGCCCCAGCCCAATACAGTACGAGCAGTACTTC.

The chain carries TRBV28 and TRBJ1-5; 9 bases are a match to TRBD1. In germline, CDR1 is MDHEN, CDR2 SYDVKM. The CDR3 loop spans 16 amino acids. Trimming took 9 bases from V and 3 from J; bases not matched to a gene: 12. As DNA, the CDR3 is TGTGCCAGTCTGGGGGTGGACAGGGGTTACAATCAGCCCCAGCATTTT. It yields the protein CASLGVDRGYNQPQHF.

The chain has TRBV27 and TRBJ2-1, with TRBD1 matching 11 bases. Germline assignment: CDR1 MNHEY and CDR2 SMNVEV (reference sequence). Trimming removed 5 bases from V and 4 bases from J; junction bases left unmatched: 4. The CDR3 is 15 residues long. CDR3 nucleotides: TGTGCCAGCAGTCCCGGGACAGGGGGTTACAATGAGCAGTTCTTC. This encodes CASSPGTGGYNEQFF.

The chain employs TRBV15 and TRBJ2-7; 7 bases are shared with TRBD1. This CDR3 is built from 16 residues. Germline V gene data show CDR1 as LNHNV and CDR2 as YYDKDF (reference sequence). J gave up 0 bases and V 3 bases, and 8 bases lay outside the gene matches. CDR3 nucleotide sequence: TGTGCCACCAGCAGGATATTACCAGGGGGCTCCTACGAGCAGTACTTC. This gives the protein CATSRILPGGSYEQYF.